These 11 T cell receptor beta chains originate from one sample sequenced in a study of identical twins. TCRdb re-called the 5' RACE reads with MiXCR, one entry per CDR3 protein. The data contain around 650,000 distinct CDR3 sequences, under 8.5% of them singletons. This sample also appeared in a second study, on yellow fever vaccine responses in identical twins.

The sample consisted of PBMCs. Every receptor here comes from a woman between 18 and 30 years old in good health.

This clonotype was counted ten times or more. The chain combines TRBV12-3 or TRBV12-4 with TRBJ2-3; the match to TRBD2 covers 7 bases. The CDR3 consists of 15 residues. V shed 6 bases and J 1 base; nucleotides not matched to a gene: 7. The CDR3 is CASRDLGGGTDTQYF. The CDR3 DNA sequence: TGTGCCAGCAGGGACCTTGGGGGGGGCACAGATACGCAGTATTTT.

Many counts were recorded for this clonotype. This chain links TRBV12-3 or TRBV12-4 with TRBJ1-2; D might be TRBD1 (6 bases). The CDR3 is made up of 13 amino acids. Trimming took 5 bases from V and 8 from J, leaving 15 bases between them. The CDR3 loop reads CASSNTGPGGYTF. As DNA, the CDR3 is TGTGCCAGCAGTAACACAGGGCCTGGAGGCTACACCTTC.

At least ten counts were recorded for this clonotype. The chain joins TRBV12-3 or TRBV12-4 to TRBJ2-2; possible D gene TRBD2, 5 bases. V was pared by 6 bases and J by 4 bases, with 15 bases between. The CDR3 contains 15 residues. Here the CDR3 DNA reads TGTGCCAGCAGCCAAAGGGAGCCGGGCACCGGGGAGCTGTTTTTT. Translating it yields CASSQREPGTGELFF.

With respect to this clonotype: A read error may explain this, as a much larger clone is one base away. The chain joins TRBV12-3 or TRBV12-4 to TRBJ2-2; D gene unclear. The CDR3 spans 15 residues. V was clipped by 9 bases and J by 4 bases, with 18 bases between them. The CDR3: CARSLPSGSTGELFF. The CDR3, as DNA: TGTGCCAGAAGCCTCCCGTCGGGTTCCACCGGGGAGCTGTTTTTT.

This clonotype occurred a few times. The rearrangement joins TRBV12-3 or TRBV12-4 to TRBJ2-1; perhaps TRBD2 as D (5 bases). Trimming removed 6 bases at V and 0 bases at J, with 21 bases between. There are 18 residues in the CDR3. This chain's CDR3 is CASSNPFAAVNSYNEQFF. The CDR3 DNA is TGTGCCAGCAGCAACCCCTTTGCAGCGGTAAACTCCTACAATGAGCAGTTCTTC.

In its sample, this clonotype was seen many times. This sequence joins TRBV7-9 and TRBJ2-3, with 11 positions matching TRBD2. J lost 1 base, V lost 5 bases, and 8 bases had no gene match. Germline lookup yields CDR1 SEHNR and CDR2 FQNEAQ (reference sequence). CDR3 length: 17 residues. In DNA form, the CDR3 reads TGTGCCAGCAGCCCCCGTAGCGGGAGGGCCGGCACAGATACGCAGTATTTT. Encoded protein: CASSPRSGRAGTDTQYF. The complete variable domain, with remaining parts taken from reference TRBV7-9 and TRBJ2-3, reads DTGVSQNPRHKITKRGQNVTFRCDPISEHNRLYWYRQTLGQGPEFLTYFQNEAQLEKSRLLSDRFSAERPKGSFSTLEIQRTEQGDSAMYLCASSPRSGRAGTDTQYFGPGTRLTVL.

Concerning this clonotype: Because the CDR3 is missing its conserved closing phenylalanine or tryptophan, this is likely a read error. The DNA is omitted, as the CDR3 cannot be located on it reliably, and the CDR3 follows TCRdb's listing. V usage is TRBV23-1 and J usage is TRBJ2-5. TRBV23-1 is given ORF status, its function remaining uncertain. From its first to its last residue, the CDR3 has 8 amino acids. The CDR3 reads CASSQLVR.

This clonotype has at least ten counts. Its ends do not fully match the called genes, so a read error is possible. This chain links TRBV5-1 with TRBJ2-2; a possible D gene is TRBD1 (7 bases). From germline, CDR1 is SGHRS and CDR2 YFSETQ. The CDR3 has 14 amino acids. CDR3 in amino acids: CASSLQGGTGELFF. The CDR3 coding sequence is TGTGCCAGCAGCCTCCAGGGGGGCACCGGGGAGCTGTTTTTT. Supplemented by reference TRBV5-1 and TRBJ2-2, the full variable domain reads KAGVTQTPRYLIKTRGQQVTLSCSPISGHRSVSWYQQTPGQGLQFLFEYFSETQRNKGNFPGRFSGRQFSNSRSEMNVSTLELGDSALYLCASSLQGGTGELFFGEGSRLTVL.

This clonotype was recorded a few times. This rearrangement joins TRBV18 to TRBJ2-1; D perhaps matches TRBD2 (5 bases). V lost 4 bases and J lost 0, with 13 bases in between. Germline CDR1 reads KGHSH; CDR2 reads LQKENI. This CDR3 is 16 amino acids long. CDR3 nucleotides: TGTGCCAGCTCACTCGGATTGACTACCTCCTACAATGAGCAGTTCTTC. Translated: CASSLGLTTSYNEQFF. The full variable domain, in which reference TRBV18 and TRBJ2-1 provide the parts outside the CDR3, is NAGVMQNPRHLVRRRGQEARLRCSPMKGHSHVYWYRQLPEEGLKFMVYLQKENIIDESGMPKERFSAEFPKEGPSILRIQQVVRGDSAAYFCASSLGLTTSYNEQFFGPGTRLTVL.

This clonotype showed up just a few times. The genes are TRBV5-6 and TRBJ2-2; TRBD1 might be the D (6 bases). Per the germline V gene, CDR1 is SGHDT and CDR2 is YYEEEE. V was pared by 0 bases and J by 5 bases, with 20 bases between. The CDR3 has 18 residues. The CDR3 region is CASSLGSGVLPGTGELFF. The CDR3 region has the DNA TGTGCCAGCAGCTTGGGGTCAGGGGTATTACCCGGAACCGGGGAGCTGTTTTTT. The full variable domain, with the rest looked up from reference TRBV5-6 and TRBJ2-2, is DAGVTQSPTHLIKTRGQQVTLRCSPKSGHDTVSWYQQALGQGPQFIFQYYEEEERQRGNFPDRFSGHQFPNYSSELNVNALLLGDSALYLCASSLGSGVLPGTGELFFGEGSRLTVL.

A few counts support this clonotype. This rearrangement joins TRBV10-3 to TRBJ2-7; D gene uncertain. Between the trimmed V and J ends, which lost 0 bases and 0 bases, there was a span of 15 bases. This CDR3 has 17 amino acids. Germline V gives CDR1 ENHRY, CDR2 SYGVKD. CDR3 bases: TGTGCCATCAGTGAGTCGGTATGGACGGCGAGCTCCTACGAGCAGTACTTC. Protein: CAISESVWTASSYEQYF.